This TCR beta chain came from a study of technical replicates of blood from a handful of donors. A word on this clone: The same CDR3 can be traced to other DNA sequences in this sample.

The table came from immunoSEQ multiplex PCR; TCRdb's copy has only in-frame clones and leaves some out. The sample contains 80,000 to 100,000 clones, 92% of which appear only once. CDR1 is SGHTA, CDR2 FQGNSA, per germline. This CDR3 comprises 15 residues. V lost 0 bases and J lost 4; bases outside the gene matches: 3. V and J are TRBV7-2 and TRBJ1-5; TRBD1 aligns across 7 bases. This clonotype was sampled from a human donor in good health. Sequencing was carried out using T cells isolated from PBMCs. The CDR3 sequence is CASSLAGTANQPQHF. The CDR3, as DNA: TGTGCCAGCAGCTTAGCTGGGACAGCTAATCAGCCCCAGCATTTT.